This TCR beta chain was sequenced for a study of T cell clusters in autoimmune cytopenias. Points from the study as a whole: Compared with active autoimmune hepatitis patients, healthy donors showed approximately 3.3-fold more exclusive TRB clusters. The T cell clusters came from computational analysis alone and lack functional validation.

Multiplex touch-down PCR amplified TRB using TRB-A and TRB-B pools in one tube. From its re-call of the multiplex PCR reads, TCRdb lists each CDR3 protein once, without DNA. Listed are some 6,000 distinct CDR3 sequences; approximately 18% falls within the top ten. The germline CDR1 and CDR2 sequences are MNHEY and SVGEGT. This CDR3 has 17 residues. For this clonotype: Its antigen is as yet unknown.

TRB was amplified from roughly 250 ng of peripheral blood genomic DNA per sample. Sequencing input: peripheral blood. V is TRBV6-2 or TRBV6-3 and J is TRBJ2-1; there is no DNA to check the TCRdb D call of TRBD2. This clonotype was sampled from a human donor with an autoimmune cytopenia or autoimmune hepatitis (not recorded which). The CDR3 spells CASSAPGLAVRDNEQFF.